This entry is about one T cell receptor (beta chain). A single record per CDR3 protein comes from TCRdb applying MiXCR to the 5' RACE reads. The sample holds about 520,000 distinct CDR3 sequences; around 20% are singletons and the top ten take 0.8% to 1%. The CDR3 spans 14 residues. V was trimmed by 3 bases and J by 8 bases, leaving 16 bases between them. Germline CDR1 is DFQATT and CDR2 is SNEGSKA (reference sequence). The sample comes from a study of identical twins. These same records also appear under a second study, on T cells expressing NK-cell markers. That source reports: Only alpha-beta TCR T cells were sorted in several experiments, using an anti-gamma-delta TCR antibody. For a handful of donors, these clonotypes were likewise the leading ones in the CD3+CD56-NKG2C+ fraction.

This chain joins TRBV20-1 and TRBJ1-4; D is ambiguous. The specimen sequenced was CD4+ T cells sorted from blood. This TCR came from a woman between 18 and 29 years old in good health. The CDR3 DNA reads TGCAGTGCTAGCGTTCGAGGGCTGGGCGAAAAACTGTTTTTT. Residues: CSASVRGLGEKLFF.